The present T cell receptor (beta chain) was sequenced within a study of monozygotic twins with inflammatory bowel disease. TCRdb re-called the 5' RACE reads; one entry per CDR3 protein, DNA not given. The sample's table shows approximately 200,000 distinct CDR3 sequences. There are 15 residues in the CDR3. Germline V CDR1 and CDR2: SGHDT, YYEEEE. The source is a human donor with ulcerative colitis or Crohn's disease, or a healthy co-twin of an affected twin (not recorded which). V and J are TRBV5-6 and TRBJ1-3; the TCRdb D gene call, TRBD1, has no DNA to confirm it. Material for sequencing was blood. CDR3 sequence reads: CASLSLAGTRNTIYF.